This entry lists 25 T cell receptor beta chains sequenced from one sample in a study of blood T cell repertoires in COVID-19. Sequenced by immunoSEQ multiplex PCR; TCRdb stores in-frame clones only, minus some. The table includes over 40,000 clones, roughly 91% detected once. Input material: peripheral blood. The source of these receptors is a human donor in a cohort sampled during active COVID-19.

This clone came up a few times. The chain is built from TRBV5-8 and TRBJ2-3; D is possibly TRBD2 (5 bases). The germline V gene encodes CDR1 SGHTS and CDR2 YDEGEE. The CDR3 runs 15 residues. Trimming pared 4 bases from V and 5 bases from J, leaving 17 bases between. The CDR3: CASSRPAGVGDTQYF. CDR3 coding DNA: TGTGCCAGCAGCCGCCCCGCGGGCGTAGGAGATACGCAGTATTTT.

V usage is TRBV6-2 or TRBV6-3 and J usage is TRBJ2-1; D is possibly TRBD2 (6 bases). The CDR3 sequence is 17 residues long. The germline gives CDR1 MNHEY, CDR2 SVGEGT. The germline V and J ends were trimmed by 0 bases and 1 base, with 13 bases remaining between them. The CDR3 coding sequence is TGTGCCAGCAGTTACTCCCCGCTAGCGAATTCCTACAATGAGCAGTTCTTC. Encoded protein: CASSYSPLANSYNEQFF.

This clone was observed a single time. The chain joins TRBV4-1 to TRBJ2-1, with TRBD2 matching 9 bases. The CDR3 extends over 16 amino acids. Germline-derived CDR1 and CDR2 are MGHRA and YSYEKL. V was pared by 3 bases and J by 6 bases, with 9 bases of the junction left unmatched. The CDR3 bases are TGCGCCAGCAGCCAGCCCGGGACTAGCATCGCCAATGAGCAGTTCTTC. Its protein is CASSQPGTSIANEQFF.

V is TRBV9 and J is TRBJ1-5; 9 nucleotides align to TRBD1. Germline CDR1 and CDR2: SGDLS and YYNGEE. The CDR3 has 15 residues. The V segment lost 0 bases and the J segment 2 bases; nucleotides outside the gene matches: 0. The CDR3 DNA follows: TGTGCCAGCAGCGTAGGGACAGGGGGCAATCAGCCCCAGCATTTT. Encoded protein: CASSVGTGGNQPQHF. The full variable domain, in which reference TRBV9 and TRBJ1-5 provide the parts outside the CDR3, is DSGVTQTPKHLITATGQRVTLRCSPRSGDLSVYWYQQSLDQGLQFLIQYYNGEERAKGNILERFSAQQFPDLHSELNLSSLELGDSALYFCASSVGTGGNQPQHFGDGTRLSIL.

This clone was detected a few times. Other nucleotide sequences from this sample produce the same CDR3. The rearrangement joins TRBV18 to TRBJ2-2, with D maybe TRBD2 (6 bases). CDR3 length equals 13 residues. The germline V gene encodes CDR1 KGHSH and CDR2 LQKENI. V gave up 8 bases and J gave up 7 bases, with 14 bases separating them. The CDR3 region has the DNA TGTGCCAGCGCCAGACTAGAAGGCGGGGAGCTGTTTTTT. Amino acid sequence: CASARLEGGELFF.

In this sample, this clone turned up once. V and J are TRBV11-2 and TRBJ2-6, with 7 bases lining up with TRBD2. The CDR3 contains 17 residues. V gave up 1 base and J gave up 2 bases; unmatched junction bases: 5. The germline V gene has CDR1 SGHAT and CDR2 FQNNGV. CDR3 region: CASSLVVGGPGANVLTF. The CDR3 DNA is TGTGCCAGCAGCTTAGTTGTGGGAGGGCCTGGGGCCAACGTCCTGACTTTC.

This rearrangement joins TRBV12-3 or TRBV12-4 to TRBJ2-7, with a possible D match to TRBD1 (5 bases). The CDR3 spans 13 residues. Trimming took off 4 bases at V and 1 base at J, with 8 bases between the two ends. The CDR3 DNA sequence: TGTGCCAGCAGTTCCCGGACATCCTACGAGCAGTACGTC. It specifies CASSSRTSYEQYV.

The CDR3 sequence: CASSRQGSLSAFF. In nucleotides, the CDR3 is TGTGCCAGCAGTAGACAGGGAAGTCTTTCAGCTTTCTTT. V and J are TRBV7-2 and TRBJ1-1; 7 nucleotides agree with TRBD1. CDR1 and CDR2 from the germline V gene are SGHTA and FQGNSA. The CDR3 consists of 13 residues. J lost 10 bases, V lost 6 bases, and 11 bases had no gene match.

CDR3 sequence reads: CASSLAGEGETQYF. In nucleotides, the CDR3 is TGTGCCAGCAGCTTAGCGGGAGAGGGTGAGACCCAGTACTTC. The chain joins TRBV7-6 to TRBJ2-5; D perhaps matches TRBD2 (5 bases). The V and J ends lost 0 bases and 5 bases respectively, with 10 bases between them. Per the germline V gene, CDR1 is SGHVS and CDR2 is FNYEAQ. The CDR3 has 14 residues.

This sequence joins TRBV11-1 and TRBJ2-5; perhaps TRBD1 as D (5 bases). In germline, CDR1 is SGHAT, CDR2 FQDESV (reference sequence). V was cut by 7 bases and J by 3 bases, with 12 bases left in between. The CDR3 has 13 amino acids. In DNA form, the CDR3 reads TGTGCCAGCAAGGGGCAGTTAAAAGAGACCCAGTACTTC. Its protein is CASKGQLKETQYF.

The CDR3 sequence: CATSEPGQGITDTQYF. The CDR3 DNA reads as TGTGCCACCAGTGAACCCGGACAGGGCATAACAGATACGCAGTATTTT. This chain connects TRBV24-1 to TRBJ2-3; TRBD1 matches at 8 bases. V trimming: 4 bases; J trimming: 3 bases; junction bases outside the gene matches: 8. Germline V gene sequence: CDR1 KGHDR, CDR2 SFDVKD. There are 16 residues in the CDR3.

The chain combines TRBV27 with TRBJ2-2; D gene unclear. V was clipped by 2 bases and J by 5 bases, with 12 bases between them. CDR1 MNHEY and CDR2 SMNVEV come from the germline V gene (reference sequence). CDR3 length: 15 residues. CDR3 sequence reads: CASSLDSAWTGELFF. The CDR3 DNA reads as TGTGCCAGCAGTTTAGACTCAGCGTGGACCGGGGAGCTGTTTTTT.

The chain has TRBV12-5 and TRBJ2-1; 16 bases fit TRBD2. The CDR3 contains 16 residues. Germline values: CDR1 LGHNT, CDR2 FRNRAP. The junction had 5 bases not matched to a gene; V was cut back by 4 bases and J by 8 bases. The CDR3 sequence: CASGSGLAGGEYEQFF. The DNA for the CDR3 is TGTGCTAGTGGTTCGGGACTAGCGGGAGGGGAGTATGAGCAGTTCTTC.

The V call is TRBV30, the J call TRBJ2-7; tentative D call: TRBD1 (5 bases). Germline CDR1 reads GTSNPN; CDR2 reads SVGIG (reference sequence). CDR3 size: 14 residues. Trimming took off 2 bases at V and 2 bases at J, with 13 bases between the two ends. The CDR3 region is CAWSPPAGTYEQYV. In DNA form, the CDR3 reads TGTGCCTGGAGTCCCCCGGCAGGGACCTACGAGCAGTACGTC.

In its sample, this clone was seen once. The chain's CDR3 is CASSLQGWEETQYF. In DNA, the CDR3 is TGTGCCAGTAGTCTACAGGGTTGGGAAGAGACCCAGTACTTC. The chain joins TRBV19 to TRBJ2-5; possible D gene TRBD1, 6 bases. The germline V and J ends were trimmed by 5 bases and 3 bases, with 13 bases remaining between them. CDR1 is LNHDA and CDR2 is SQIVND in the germline V gene (reference sequence). The CDR3 has 14 residues.

The rearrangement joins TRBV5-1 to TRBJ1-1, with D perhaps matching TRBD1 (5 bases). Germline V gives CDR1 SGHRS, CDR2 YFSETQ. With 0 bases removed from V and 5 bases from J, the gap between germline ends came to 14 bases. This CDR3 region has 15 residues. The CDR3 loop is CASSLVVGGRTEAFF. The CDR3 DNA follows: TGCGCCAGCAGCTTGGTTGTGGGGGGAAGGACTGAAGCTTTCTTT.

This chain links TRBV9 with TRBJ2-3, with 13 bases that match TRBD2. The germline CDR1 and CDR2 sequences are SGDLS and YYNGEE. Unmatched junction bases numbered 4, after V lost 0 bases and J lost 6 bases. The CDR3 covers 16 residues. CDR3 sequence (DNA): TGTGCCAGCAGCGTAGCGGGACTAGCGGGATCGGATACGCAGTATTTT. Translating gives CASSVAGLAGSDTQYF.

This clone was observed a handful of times. The chain couples TRBV16 to TRBJ1-2; the match to TRBD1 covers 11 bases. Germline V gene sequence: CDR1 KGHSY, CDR2 FQNENV. This CDR3 contains 15 residues. With 0 bases clipped from V and 6 bases from J, the junction kept 3 bases outside the gene matches. The CDR3 coding sequence is TGTGCCAGCAGCCAATCCTGGACAGGGGGCGATGGCTACACCTTC. Translation gives CASSQSWTGGDGYTF. The full variable domain, with the rest looked up from reference TRBV16 and TRBJ1-2, is GEEVAQTPKHLVRGEGQKAKLYCAPIKGHSYVFWYQQVLKNEFKFLISFQNENVFDETGMPKERFSAKCLPNSPCSLEIQATKLEDSAVYFCASSQSWTGGDGYTFGSGTRLTVV.

J is TRBJ2-1 and V is TRBV9; 9 nucleotides agree with TRBD2. Germline CDR1 reads SGDLS; CDR2 reads YYNGEE. The CDR3 covers 15 residues. V lost 0 bases to trimming and J lost 8 bases; unmatched junction nucleotides: 6. In nucleotides, the CDR3 is TGTGCCAGCAGCGTAGTACGCGGGGGGGCGGATGAGCAGTTCTTC. It specifies CASSVVRGGADEQFF.

The chain combines TRBV25-1 with TRBJ2-7; tentatively, D is TRBD1 (6 bases). The CDR3 extends over 15 amino acids. Germline lookup yields CDR1 MGHDK and CDR2 SYGVNS. V lost 3 bases, J lost 7 bases, and 19 bases lay in between. CDR3: CASSDPLTGIREQYF. The CDR3 DNA sequence: TGTGCCAGCAGTGACCCCTTAACAGGGATAAGGGAGCAGTACTTC.

The rearrangement uses TRBV7-3 and TRBJ2-1, with TRBD1 identical over 8 bases. Per germline, CDR1 SGHTA and CDR2 FQGTGA. V trimming: 3 bases; J trimming: 0 bases; junction bases outside the gene matches: 4. The CDR3 is 16 residues long. The CDR3 is CASSLTGVASYNEQFF. In DNA form, the CDR3 reads TGTGCCAGCAGCTTGACAGGGGTCGCCTCCTACAATGAGCAGTTCTTC.

The chain uses TRBV6-4 and TRBJ2-3, with a possible D match to TRBD1 (5 bases). This CDR3 is 14 amino acids long. Trimming cost V 6 bases and J 2 bases, with 12 bases left between them. The V gene's germline CDR1 is MRHNA and CDR2 SNTAGT. The CDR3 bases are TGTGCCAGCAGCCTGGGGCAGGACACAGATACGCAGTATTTT. Translated, it gives CASSLGQDTDTQYF.

J is TRBJ2-5 and V is TRBV7-9; TRBD2 might be the D (5 bases). V lost 5 bases, J lost 8 bases, and 9 bases lay in between. CDR3 size: 11 residues. The V gene's germline CDR1 is SEHNR and CDR2 FQNEAQ (reference sequence). The CDR3 spells CASSPGSTQYF. CDR3 coding DNA: TGTGCCAGCAGCCCGGGGAGCACCCAGTACTTC.

The V and J genes are TRBV5-8 and TRBJ2-7, with TRBD1 as a possible D gene (6 bases). This CDR3 comprises 16 residues. Trimming cost V 3 bases and J 7 bases, with 23 bases left between them. Germline V CDR1 and CDR2: SGHTS, YDEGEE. The CDR3 reads CASSSDSLAPPPEQYV. DNA of the CDR3: TGTGCCAGCAGCTCGGACAGCCTGGCTCCCCCGCCGGAGCAGTACGTC.

The gene calls are TRBV27 and TRBJ1-1, with TRBD1 as a possible D gene (5 bases). Germline loops: CDR1 MNHEY, CDR2 SMNVEV (reference sequence). The ends were cut back, 7 bases at V and 4 bases at J, with 16 bases in the middle. This CDR3 is built from 14 residues. In DNA form, the CDR3 reads TGTGCCAGCACGGGGGGGGGTTCGGGCACTGAAGCTTTCTTT. Protein: CASTGGGSGTEAFF.